The 15 T cell receptor beta chains presented below share a single source sample, sequenced in a study of patients and donors after allogeneic stem cell transplantation. TCRdb passed the RT-PCR reads through MiXCR, listing each CDR3 protein once. This table has more than 850,000 distinct CDR3 sequences, under 20% appearing once. Sequencing was done on a sample of blood, either unsorted or a sorted T cell fraction (not recorded which). The receptors come from a human donor who was either an allogeneic HSCT recipient or a stem cell or donor lymphocyte infusion donor (not recorded which). It is not recorded whose cells these are; they may come from a transplant donor.

The V gene is TRBV6-5, the J gene TRBJ2-7, with TRBD1 as a possible D gene (6 bases). The CDR3 sequence is 16 residues long. Germline assignment: CDR1 MNHEY and CDR2 SVGAGI. V lost 0 bases and J 3 bases, leaving 15 bases between the germline ends. Here the CDR3 DNA reads TGTGCCAGCAGTTACTCGAGTACAGGGAACGGCTACGAGCAGTACTTC. This translates into CASSYSSTGNGYEQYF.

Here the CDR3 DNA reads TGTGCCAGCAGCCAAGGTGGCGGGAGGCAATACGAGCAGTACTTC. This gives the protein CASSQGGGRQYEQYF. The gene calls are TRBV3-1 and TRBJ2-7; TRBD2 matches at 8 bases. This CDR3 has 15 amino acids. V gave up 1 base and J gave up 4 bases; unmatched junction bases: 6. CDR1 and CDR2 from the germline V gene are LGHDT and YNNKEL (reference sequence).

This clonotype turned up a few times. V gene TRBV15 combines with J gene TRBJ2-4, with D tentatively TRBD2 (6 bases). Germline V gene lookup returns CDR1 LNHNV and CDR2 YYDKDF (reference sequence). Trimming shortened V by 0 bases and J by 5 bases, and 11 bases separated the two germline ends. This CDR3 contains 15 residues. The CDR3 region is CATSRDVSGENIQYF. In nucleotides, the CDR3 is TGTGCCACCAGCAGAGATGTTAGCGGAGAAAACATTCAGTACTTC.

This chain joins TRBV5-1 and TRBJ2-3, with 11 nucleotides matching TRBD2. V dropped 3 bases and J dropped 6; count of bases not matched to a gene: 9. This CDR3 region has 16 residues. Germline V gives CDR1 SGHRS, CDR2 YFSETQ. CDR3 residues: CASSSPSGRISDTQYF. CDR3 in DNA: TGCGCCAGCAGCTCTCCTAGCGGGAGGATATCGGATACGCAGTATTTT.

The chain recombines TRBV12-3 or TRBV12-4 with TRBJ2-3; the D is unclear. With 6 bases removed from V and 7 bases from J, the gap between germline ends came to 11 bases. CDR3 length: 12 amino acids. Here the CDR3 reads CASSFEKHTQYF. DNA of the CDR3: TGTGCCAGCAGCTTCGAGAAGCATACGCAGTATTTT.

This clonotype was observed a handful of times. J is TRBJ2-7 and V is TRBV7-2, with D unclear. The CDR3 extends over 15 amino acids. Germline lookup yields CDR1 SGHTA and CDR2 FQGNSA. V gave up 5 bases and J gave up 3 bases, with 17 bases separating them. This CDR3 is CASSVGRTAHYEQYF. In nucleotides, the CDR3 is TGTGCCAGCAGCGTAGGCAGGACGGCACACTACGAGCAGTACTTC.

This clonotype has a handful of counts. The gene calls are TRBV20-1 and TRBJ1-1, with D unresolved. V lost 3 bases, J lost 3 bases, and 5 bases lay in between. This CDR3 has 11 residues. CDR1 and CDR2 from the germline V gene are DFQATT and SNEGSKA (reference sequence). In DNA form, the CDR3 reads TGCAGTGCTAGCCAGGACACTGAAGCTTTCTTT. The encoded protein is CSASQDTEAFF.

This clonotype appeared once. At one end the junction does not follow the germline gene, possibly because of a read error. This sequence joins TRBV4-3 and TRBJ1-1; unclear D gene. The CDR3 is 13 residues long. Germline values: CDR1 LGHNA, CDR2 YSLEER. The CDR3 spells CTSSRWSGTEAFF. The CDR3 coding sequence is TGCACCAGCAGCCGATGGAGCGGGACTGAAGCTTTCTTT.

This sequence joins TRBV12-3 or TRBV12-4 and TRBJ2-7; 7 bases map to TRBD2. The junction had 12 bases not matched to a gene; V was cut back by 5 bases and J by 2 bases. The length of the CDR3 is 16 residues. As DNA, the CDR3 is TGTGCCAGCAGTCGAAACCTTGGCGGGAGTCCCTACGAGCAGTACTTC. Translating gives CASSRNLGGSPYEQYF.

This clonotype was observed a handful of times. CDR3 region: CASSYSRITEQFF. CDR3 coding DNA: TGTGCCAGCAGTTACTCTCGGATTACTGAGCAGTTCTTC. The chain joins TRBV6-5 to TRBJ2-1; D uncertain. V lost 0 bases to trimming and J lost 9 bases, with 9 bases between them. The CDR3 runs 13 residues. From germline, CDR1 is MNHEY and CDR2 SVGAGI.

The table lists this clonotype with a few counts. The genes are TRBV6-5 and TRBJ1-5; D is possibly TRBD1 (5 bases). Germline V gene data show CDR1 as MNHEY and CDR2 as SVGAGI. V gave up 2 bases and J gave up 8 bases, with 10 bases separating them. The CDR3 totals 13 residues. The CDR3 DNA follows: TGTGCCAGCAGTTACGGGAAGGGGAAGCCCCAGCATTTT. It codes for CASSYGKGKPQHF.

This clonotype was picked up a small number of times. This chain links TRBV6-5 with TRBJ1-1; maybe TRBD1 (6 bases). The germline V gene encodes CDR1 MNHEY and CDR2 SVGAGI. Trimming cost V 0 bases and J 7 bases, with 18 bases left between them. This CDR3 comprises 16 residues. CDR3 sequence (DNA): TGTGCCAGCAGTTACTCTAGGGGGGCGGACGTAGTTGAAGCTTTCTTT. This encodes CASSYSRGADVVEAFF.

This clonotype was observed at least ten times. The chain carries TRBV12-3 or TRBV12-4 and TRBJ1-2, with D unresolved. V gave up 6 bases and J gave up 6 bases, with 17 bases separating them. CDR3 length equals 14 residues. DNA for the CDR3: TGTGCCAGCAGCCCCCGAGCGGGATCACATGGCTACACCTTC. It is translated as CASSPRAGSHGYTF.

This clonotype was detected a few times. The chain couples TRBV11-2 to TRBJ2-7; D may be TRBD1 (5 bases). Germline-derived CDR1 and CDR2 are SGHAT and FQNNGV. Trimming shortened V by 5 bases and J by 7 bases, and 15 bases separated the two germline ends. The CDR3 contains 13 residues. CDR3 coding DNA: TGTGCCAGCAGCGAAGGTCAGGGTGGGGAGCAGTACTTC. Translation: CASSEGQGGEQYF.

The gene calls are TRBV27 and TRBJ2-2; the D is unclear. The CDR3 has 15 residues. Trimming cost V 1 base and J 2 bases, with 8 bases left between them. Germline V CDR1 and CDR2: MNHEY, SMNVEV (reference sequence). DNA for the CDR3: TGTGCCAGCAGTTTATTTCAGAAAAACACCGGGGAGCTGTTTTTT. This gives the protein CASSLFQKNTGELFF.